One and the same sample provided the 31 T cell receptor beta chains below, sequenced in a study of T-cell reconstitution after alpha-beta-depleted transplantation in children (dated by TCRdb to about 2016). The time point label, as the study defines it: day 60 (about 2 months) after transplantation. This sample's treatment or condition label indicates: allogeneic hematopoietic cell transplantation with graft depleted of TCRalphabeta T cells and CD19 B cells. Receptors were amplified or captured by PCR. The sequencer listed for this sample is Illumina HiSeq 2500. Molecular barcoding was employed in the preparation of TCR libraries, with unique molecular identifiers being used to normalize TCRbeta repertoire quantification. The public reads were quality trimmed at Q25 with fastp and then assembled into clones with MiXCR by TCRdb, keeping productive beta chains. Identical CDR3 protein sequences are pooled into one entry, listed with their most common genes and DNA. For this sample the table gives around 5,000 distinct CDR3 sequences, of which about 26% were detected only once. Jointly, the top ten make up about 35% of the sample.

This material consisted of PBMCs, mostly from graft donor cells, taken 60 days after TCRalphabeta/CD19-depleted stem cell transplant. These receptors all come from a male patient between 2 and 9 years old who had a stem cell transplant for acute lymphoblastic leukemia, so the T cells may come from the graft donor.

This clonotype was picked up many times. The rearrangement uses TRBV19 and TRBJ2-1; tentative D call: TRBD2 (5 bases). Trimming stripped 2 bases from V and 7 bases from J, with 15 bases between. CDR1 is LNHDA and CDR2 is SQIVND in the germline V gene (reference sequence). The CDR3 length is 15 residues. The CDR3: CASSIWGLATNEQFF. CDR3 nucleotides: TGTGCCAGTAGTATATGGGGTCTAGCCACAAATGAGCAGTTCTTC.

This clonotype qualifies as medium-sized. The chain couples TRBV10-3 to TRBJ2-7; the D call may be TRBD1 or TRBD2 (6 bases each). CDR1 is ENHRY, CDR2 SYGVKD, per germline. The CDR3 is 14 amino acids. Deletions cut 2 bases from V and 4 bases from J, with 12 bases between. The DNA for the CDR3 is TGTGCCATCAGTGAGGTAGGGGGGCATTACGAGCAGTACTTC. Its translation is CAISEVGGHYEQYF.

This clonotype was seen many times. The chain employs TRBV6-4 and TRBJ2-2, with 7 positions matching TRBD2. The germline gives CDR1 MRHNA, CDR2 SNTAGT. The CDR3 spans 16 residues. The ends lost 3 bases at V and 3 bases at J; junction bases unmatched: 7. CDR3 protein: CASSEWAGVDTGELFF. CDR3 DNA: TGTGCCAGCAGTGAATGGGCGGGAGTCGACACCGGGGAGCTGTTTTTT.

At least ten counts were recorded for this clonotype. This chain uses TRBV7-9 with TRBJ1-1; no clear D gene. Trimming pared 5 bases from V and 1 base from J, leaving 8 bases between. CDR1 is SEHNR and CDR2 is FQNEAQ in the germline V gene (reference sequence). The CDR3 runs to 13 residues. CDR3 in DNA: TGTGCCAGCAGCCCTTCGGGGAACACTGAAGCTTTCTTT. Its protein is CASSPSGNTEAFF.

This clonotype was detected many times. The rearrangement uses TRBV7-9 and TRBJ2-5; D is uncertain. V was cut by 5 bases and J by 1 base, with 14 bases left in between. The length of the CDR3 is 15 residues. CDR1 and CDR2 from the germline V gene are SEHNR and FQNEAQ (reference sequence). The CDR3 region has the DNA TGTGCCAGCAGCCTTAGCCTTTTCACCCAAGAGACCCAGTACTTC. This codes for CASSLSLFTQETQYF.

This clonotype was detected many times. The chain recombines TRBV7-9 with TRBJ1-2; D possibly corresponds to TRBD1 (6 bases). This CDR3 contains 14 residues. Trimming stripped 2 bases from V and 7 bases from J, with 14 bases between. Germline CDR1 and CDR2: SEHNR and FQNEAQ (reference sequence). DNA for the CDR3: TGTGCCAGCAGCTTAAACTCGGGGGCAGGTGGCTACACCTTC. Residues: CASSLNSGAGGYTF.

This clonotype ranks as medium-sized. V is TRBV5-4 and J is TRBJ2-5; 8 nucleotides agree with TRBD1. V lost 4 bases, J lost 4 bases, and 12 bases stayed unmatched. This CDR3 is 16 amino acids long. Germline CDR1 SGHNT, CDR2 YYREEE (reference sequence). CDR3 coding DNA: TGTGCCAGCAGCAGTAAGGAGGACAGGGTCATAGAGACCCAGTACTTC. The encoded protein is CASSSKEDRVIETQYF. Supplemented by reference TRBV5-4 and TRBJ2-5, the full variable domain reads ETGVTQSPTHLIKTRGQQVTLRCSSQSGHNTVSWYQQALGQGPQFIFQYYREEENGRGNFPPRFSGLQFPNYSSELNVNALELDDSALYLCASSSKEDRVIETQYFGPGTRLLVL.

This clonotype was seen at least ten times. V and J are TRBV15 and TRBJ2-7; D not certain. The V gene's germline CDR1 is LNHNV and CDR2 YYDKDF (reference sequence). V lost 3 bases and J 4 bases, leaving 13 bases between the germline ends. This CDR3 is 14 amino acids long. In nucleotides, the CDR3 is TGTGCCACCAGCAGGGGTCGACCTACGTACGAGCAGTACTTC. The encoded protein is CATSRGRPTYEQYF.

This chain connects TRBV5-1 to TRBJ2-5, with D tentatively TRBD2 (5 bases). There are 13 residues in the CDR3. The V gene lost 5 bases and the J gene lost 5 bases, with 13 bases spanning the gap. Germline values: CDR1 SGHRS, CDR2 YFSETQ. The CDR3 DNA reads TGCGCCAGCAGGGGGAGTCCCGAGGAGACCCAGTACTTC. Translating it yields CASRGSPEETQYF.

The chain employs TRBV15 and TRBJ2-1; 8 nucleotides match TRBD1. The CDR3 contains 15 residues. Germline assignment: CDR1 LNHNV and CDR2 YYDKDF (reference sequence). Unmatched junction bases numbered 2, after V lost 1 base and J lost 3 bases. CDR3: CATSRVTGDYNEQFF. The CDR3 DNA sequence: TGTGCCACCAGCAGAGTGACAGGGGACTACAATGAGCAGTTCTTC. The complete variable domain, with remaining parts taken from reference TRBV15 and TRBJ2-1, reads DAMVIQNPRYQVTQFGKPVTLSCSQTLNHNVMYWYQQKSSQAPKLLFHYYDKDFNNEADTPDNFQSRRPNTSFCFLDIRSPGLGDTAMYLCATSRVTGDYNEQFFGPGTRLTVL.

By share of the sample, this clonotype is medium-sized. The CDR3 region is CASSLYRGRGNEKLFF. CDR3 bases: TGTGCCAGCAGCTTATATCGAGGGCGCGGGAATGAAAAACTGTTTTTT. This chain joins TRBV7-6 and TRBJ1-4; unclear D gene. V was shortened by 2 bases and J by 5 bases, with 15 bases between the two germline ends. The CDR3 spans 16 residues. CDR1 is SGHVS and CDR2 is FNYEAQ in the germline V gene.

This clonotype was counted a single time. The chain carries TRBV20-1 and TRBJ2-3; possibly TRBD1 or TRBD2 for D (5 bases each). Germline V gene lookup returns CDR1 DFQATT and CDR2 SNEGSKA (reference sequence). The V gene lost 0 bases and the J gene lost 0 bases, with 10 bases spanning the gap. The CDR3 runs to 15 residues. DNA for the CDR3: TGCAGTGCTAGAGATTCTCGGGGCAGCACAGATACGCAGTATTTT. This sequence encodes CSARDSRGSTDTQYF.

This clonotype was seen repeatedly, ten times or more. The V call is TRBV7-9, the J call TRBJ2-1, with D hard to call. CDR3 length equals 14 residues. V was pared by 0 bases and J by 8 bases, with 11 bases between. CDR1 SEHNR and CDR2 FQNEAQ come from the germline V gene (reference sequence). The CDR3 region has the DNA TGTGCCAGCAGCTTAGCGCTCCCTAGGGATGAGCAGTTCTTC. Protein: CASSLALPRDEQFF.

Sample share makes this clonotype medium-sized. The V gene is TRBV28, the J gene TRBJ2-7; a weak D match, TRBD2 (5 bases). From germline, CDR1 is MDHEN and CDR2 SYDVKM. This CDR3 is 14 amino acids long. Deletions cut 8 bases from V and 0 bases from J, with 14 bases between. The CDR3 region is CASAPPGSSYEQYF. In nucleotides, the CDR3 is TGTGCCAGCGCCCCCCCGGGGAGCTCCTACGAGCAGTACTTC.

The chain has TRBV12-3 or TRBV12-4 and TRBJ2-2; D is undetermined. CDR3 length: 14 amino acids. Trimming took off 1 base at V and 0 bases at J, with 3 bases between the two ends. The CDR3 DNA reads TGTGCCAGCAGTTTAGGGGCGAACACCGGGGAGCTGTTTTTT. It encodes CASSLGANTGELFF.

This clonotype was recorded many times. The chain uses TRBV5-8 and TRBJ2-1; 10 nucleotides match TRBD1. The V gene's germline CDR1 is SGHTS and CDR2 YDEGEE. V trimming: 2 bases; J trimming: 1 base; junction bases outside the gene matches: 3. The CDR3 consists of 16 residues. The CDR3 spells CASSFWTGGSYNEQFF. In DNA form, the CDR3 reads TGTGCCAGCAGCTTCTGGACAGGGGGGTCCTACAATGAGCAGTTCTTC.

This chain uses TRBV20-1 with TRBJ2-2; 7 bases agree with TRBD2. The germline CDR1 and CDR2 sequences are DFQATT and SNEGSKA (reference sequence). Trimming took 0 bases from V and 6 from J; bases not matched to a gene: 7. There are 15 residues in the CDR3. The CDR3 bases are TGCAGTGCTAGAGATCGGGCGGGAGTTGCCGGGGAGCTGTTTTTT. It encodes CSARDRAGVAGELFF.

There are many counts of this clonotype. The chain links TRBV10-1 to TRBJ2-5; D may correspond to TRBD1 or TRBD2 (6 bases each). Germline V gene sequence: CDR1 WNHNN, CDR2 SYGVQD (reference sequence). V lost 6 bases and J lost 1, with 21 bases in between. The CDR3 covers 17 residues. In nucleotides, the CDR3 is TGCGCCAGCAGCAAGGGGGGACCCAGCGGGTTCCAAGAGACCCAGTACTTC. It is translated as CASSKGGPSGFQETQYF.

By proportion, this clonotype is medium-sized. V is TRBV3-1 and J is TRBJ2-5; D possibly matches TRBD1 or TRBD2 (5 bases each). Trimming pared 4 bases from V and 7 bases from J, leaving 16 bases between. The V gene's germline CDR1 is LGHDT and CDR2 YNNKEL (reference sequence). The CDR3 covers 14 residues. CDR3 in DNA: TGTGCCAGCAGCCCATTGGGGGATGGCAGGACCCAGTACTTC. Its protein is CASSPLGDGRTQYF.

By sample fraction, this clonotype is large. This chain uses TRBV5-1 with TRBJ2-2; 11 bases agree with TRBD2. The CDR3 totals 18 residues. Trimming took 1 base from V and 4 from J; bases not matched to a gene: 9. CDR1 is SGHRS and CDR2 is YFSETQ in the germline V gene. CDR3 DNA: TGCGCCAGCAGCTTGACTAGCGGGAGTAATCCGGTCACCGGGGAGCTGTTTTTT. Residues: CASSLTSGSNPVTGELFF.

The rearrangement links TRBV3-1 to TRBJ1-2, with 9 bases matching TRBD1. Germline V gene data show CDR1 as LGHDT and CDR2 as YNNKEL (reference sequence). The CDR3 runs to 17 residues. V shed 11 bases, J shed 4 bases, and the junction held 20 bases outside the gene matches. CDR3 nucleotide sequence: TGTGCCTCCTGCCCTCAAGCCGGACAGGGGATGAGCTATGGCTACACCTTC. It yields the protein CASCPQAGQGMSYGYTF.

This chain links TRBV28 with TRBJ2-7; TRBD2 aligns across 7 bases. J lost 6 bases, V lost 0 bases, and 5 bases had no gene match. This CDR3 contains 14 residues. Germline V lookup: CDR1 MDHEN, CDR2 SYDVKM. The CDR3 region is CASSLWRRGVEQYF. The CDR3 DNA follows: TGTGCCAGCAGTTTATGGCGCCGGGGGGTCGAGCAGTACTTC.

This clonotype showed up many times. The J gene is TRBJ1-1, the V gene TRBV6-1; TRBD1 might be the D (6 bases). The CDR3 contains 13 residues. Germline V gene lookup returns CDR1 MNHNS and CDR2 SASEGT. The V end lost 7 bases, the J end lost 1 base, and 10 bases lay between the germline ends. The chain's CDR3 is CASTEGGNTEAFF. In DNA form, the CDR3 reads TGTGCCAGCACCGAAGGGGGGAACACTGAAGCTTTCTTT.

The sample holds a few counts of this clonotype. V is TRBV5-4 and J is TRBJ2-5; D ambiguous. This CDR3 has 13 residues. Trimming removed 9 bases from V and 4 bases from J, with 16 bases in between. The germline gives CDR1 SGHNT, CDR2 YYREEE (reference sequence). Here the CDR3 DNA reads TGTGCCATGGGCTTGGGGTGGTTAGAGACCCAGTACTTC. This encodes CAMGLGWLETQYF.

This clonotype was detected ten times or more. The rearrangement links TRBV5-1 to TRBJ2-2; D is perhaps TRBD1 (5 bases). Germline V gene data show CDR1 as SGHRS and CDR2 as YFSETQ. This CDR3 contains 16 residues. Trimming cost V 0 bases and J 4 bases, with 13 bases left between them. Here the CDR3 DNA reads TGCGCCAGCAGCTTGGGATTTCAAGGGGCCACCGGGGAGCTGTTTTTT. Amino acid sequence: CASSLGFQGATGELFF.

At least ten counts were recorded for this clonotype. The chain uses TRBV6-5 and TRBJ2-7; tentatively, D is TRBD1 (7 bases). With 6 bases removed from V and 0 bases from J, the gap between germline ends came to 12 bases. The CDR3 is 14 amino acids. CDR1 and CDR2 from the germline V gene are MNHEY and SVGAGI. The CDR3 DNA reads TGTGCCAGCAGGGGGCGGGACAGCTCCTACGAGCAGTACTTC. Its translation is CASRGRDSSYEQYF.

In its sample, this clonotype was seen many times. V gene TRBV15 combines with J gene TRBJ2-4; 8 nucleotides align to TRBD1. V was pared by 6 bases and J by 6 bases, with 7 bases of the junction left unmatched. Per germline, CDR1 LNHNV and CDR2 YYDKDF (reference sequence). This CDR3 comprises 14 residues. CDR3 in DNA: TGTGCCACCAGTCCAGGGGGCGAGACAAACATTCAGTACTTC. Translation gives CATSPGGETNIQYF. Variable domain in full (rest from reference TRBV15 and TRBJ2-4): DAMVIQNPRYQVTQFGKPVTLSCSQTLNHNVMYWYQQKSSQAPKLLFHYYDKDFNNEADTPDNFQSRRPNTSFCFLDIRSPGLGDTAMYLCATSPGGETNIQYFGAGTRLSVL.

This clonotype was detected many times. The V gene is TRBV10-3, the J gene TRBJ2-7; 7 bases line up with TRBD2. With V trimmed by 2 bases and J by 4 bases, 8 bases remained unmatched. The CDR3 runs to 15 residues. The V gene's germline CDR1 is ENHRY and CDR2 SYGVKD. Here the CDR3 reads CAISEIAGPSYEQYF. Written as DNA, the CDR3 is TGTGCCATCAGTGAGATAGCGGGCCCTTCTTACGAGCAGTACTTC.

The table lists this clonotype with many counts. The V gene is TRBV11-3, the J gene TRBJ2-7; unclear D gene. The CDR3 totals 12 residues. The germline CDR1 and CDR2 sequences are SGHNT and YENEEA. Trimming stripped 4 bases from V and 6 bases from J, with 10 bases between. The CDR3 DNA follows: TGTGCCAGCAGCTCTCTTTCTTTCGAGCAGTACTTC. Translating it yields CASSSLSFEQYF.

This clonotype has a count of ten or more. The rearrangement uses TRBV28 and TRBJ2-7; D may match TRBD1 or TRBD2 (5 bases each). CDR3 length: 13 residues. V was shortened by 3 bases and J by 6 bases, with 12 bases between the two germline ends. Germline CDR1 is MDHEN and CDR2 is SYDVKM. CDR3: CASSFGGRVEQYF. In nucleotides, the CDR3 is TGTGCCAGCAGTTTTGGGGGTCGGGTCGAGCAGTACTTC.

At least ten counts were recorded for this clonotype. The gene calls are TRBV28 and TRBJ1-2; TRBD1 matches at 9 bases. V gave up 4 bases and J gave up 13 bases; unmatched junction bases: 7. The CDR3 runs 12 residues. Germline V gives CDR1 MDHEN, CDR2 SYDVKM. The CDR3, as DNA: TGTGCCAGCAGTTGGGACAGGGTGAGGAGCACCTTC. Protein product: CASSWDRVRSTF.